This T cell receptor (beta chain) derives from a study of T cell changes during pregnancy in multiple sclerosis (dated by TCRdb to the late 2010s). For the wider study: In women with multiple sclerosis, the researchers looked at how the T cell repertoire shifted as pregnancy progressed.

Receptors were amplified or captured by the immunoSEQ multiplex PCR assay. Not all clones reach the TCRdb copy of this immuneACCESS table, which keeps in-frame sequences only. Checked studies attribute under half of the gap to unresolved V genes and leave the rest unexplained. A total of roughly 64,000 clones appear in this sample, less than 95% of them only once. The leading ten clones occupy approximately 6.5% of the sample. Of note for this clone: Its antigen is currently not known. No much larger clonotype is one base removed from it; base qualities were not supplied.

The sequencing here drew on peripheral blood, taken in the third trimester of pregnancy. This TCR derives from a female donor in good health, enrolled as a control in a pregnancy study.

CDR3 sequence: CASSPPVGGQHTGELFF. The sequence in DNA is TGTGCCAGCTCACCACCCGTGGGGGGGCAACACACCGGGGAGCTGTTTTTT. The chain joins TRBV18 to TRBJ2-2; the D region possibly corresponds to TRBD2 (7 bases align). The V and J ends are trimmed by 0 bases and 3 bases, leaving 14 bases between them. The germline V gene supplies CDR1 KGHSH and CDR2 LQKENI. CDR3 length: 17 amino acids, cysteine to phenylalanine. Kept here is only the CDR3 DNA, which spans 51 bases and is read in frame from base 1.